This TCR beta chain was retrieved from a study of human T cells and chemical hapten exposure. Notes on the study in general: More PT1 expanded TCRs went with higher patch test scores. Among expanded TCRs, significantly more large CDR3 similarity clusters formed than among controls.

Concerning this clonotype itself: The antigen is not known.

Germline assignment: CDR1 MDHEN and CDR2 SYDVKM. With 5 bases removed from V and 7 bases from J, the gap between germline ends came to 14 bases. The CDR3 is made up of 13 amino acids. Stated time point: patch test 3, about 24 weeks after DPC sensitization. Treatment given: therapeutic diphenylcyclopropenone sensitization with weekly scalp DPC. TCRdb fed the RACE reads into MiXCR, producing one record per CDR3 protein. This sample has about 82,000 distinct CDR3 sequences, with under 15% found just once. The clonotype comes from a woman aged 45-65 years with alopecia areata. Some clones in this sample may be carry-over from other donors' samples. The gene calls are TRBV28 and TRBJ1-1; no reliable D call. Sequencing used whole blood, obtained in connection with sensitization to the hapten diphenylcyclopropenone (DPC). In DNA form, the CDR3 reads TGTGCCAGCAGTCAACCACAGACTTTTGAAGCTTTCTTT. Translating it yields CASSQPQTFEAFF.